This entry is about one T cell receptor (beta chain). The data stem from a study of blood T cell repertoires in COVID-19. Overall study: Whether acute or convalescent, the COVID-19 samples came from the United States, Italy and Spain. In each case, the material was cDNA or gDNA derived from T cells, B-cell-depleted T cells, or PBMCs.

Data came from immunoSEQ multiplex PCR; TCRdb stores just in-frame clones and leaves some out. The sample lists hundreds of thousands of clones; about nine tenths were seen once. The sequence derives from a woman aged 25 to 39 with active or convalescent COVID-19. The material sequenced was peripheral blood.

In nucleotides, the CDR3 is TGTGCCAGCAGTTACCGCGGTGGGGGGGACTATGGCTACACCTTC. Protein: CASSYRGGGDYGYTF. The chain links TRBV27 to TRBJ1-2; a weak D match, TRBD1 (5 bases). The length of the CDR3 is 15 residues. Germline CDR1 reads MNHEY; CDR2 reads SMNVEV (reference sequence). V was trimmed by 4 bases and J by 3 bases, leaving 15 bases between them.